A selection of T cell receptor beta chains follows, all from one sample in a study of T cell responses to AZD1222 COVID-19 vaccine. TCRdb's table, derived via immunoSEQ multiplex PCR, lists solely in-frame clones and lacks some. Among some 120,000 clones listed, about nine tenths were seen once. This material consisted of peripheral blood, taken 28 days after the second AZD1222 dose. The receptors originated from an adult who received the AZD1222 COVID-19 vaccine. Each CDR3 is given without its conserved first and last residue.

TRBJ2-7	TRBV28	ASSLWGTSGHYEQY
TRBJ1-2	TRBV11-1	ASSLGQSYGYT
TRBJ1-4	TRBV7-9	ASSLGGTYNEKLF
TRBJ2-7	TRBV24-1	ATSVSGQLAEQY
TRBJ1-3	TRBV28	ASSVGTGTLLIY
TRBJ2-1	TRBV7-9	ASIPNRTGSYNEQF
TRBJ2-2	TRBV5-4	ASSLTGGVGELF
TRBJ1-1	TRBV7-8	ASSLVAGNTEAF
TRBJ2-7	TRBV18	ASSPETSGIWEQY
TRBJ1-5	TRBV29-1	SVTLTGGINQPQH
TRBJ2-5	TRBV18	ASSSRTGQETQY
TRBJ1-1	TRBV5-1	ASSLKSRVTGRYTEAF
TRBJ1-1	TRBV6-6	ASSPPTGKKTRNTEAF
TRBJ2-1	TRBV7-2	ASSLGTGGKEF
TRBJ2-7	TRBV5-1	ASSLAGAAYEQY
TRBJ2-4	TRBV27	ASSSLQMGALAKNIQY
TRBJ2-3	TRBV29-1	SVGGVLADTQY
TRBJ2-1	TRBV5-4	ASSSPGTSGYNEQF
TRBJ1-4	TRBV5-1	ASSLLGRTNEKLF